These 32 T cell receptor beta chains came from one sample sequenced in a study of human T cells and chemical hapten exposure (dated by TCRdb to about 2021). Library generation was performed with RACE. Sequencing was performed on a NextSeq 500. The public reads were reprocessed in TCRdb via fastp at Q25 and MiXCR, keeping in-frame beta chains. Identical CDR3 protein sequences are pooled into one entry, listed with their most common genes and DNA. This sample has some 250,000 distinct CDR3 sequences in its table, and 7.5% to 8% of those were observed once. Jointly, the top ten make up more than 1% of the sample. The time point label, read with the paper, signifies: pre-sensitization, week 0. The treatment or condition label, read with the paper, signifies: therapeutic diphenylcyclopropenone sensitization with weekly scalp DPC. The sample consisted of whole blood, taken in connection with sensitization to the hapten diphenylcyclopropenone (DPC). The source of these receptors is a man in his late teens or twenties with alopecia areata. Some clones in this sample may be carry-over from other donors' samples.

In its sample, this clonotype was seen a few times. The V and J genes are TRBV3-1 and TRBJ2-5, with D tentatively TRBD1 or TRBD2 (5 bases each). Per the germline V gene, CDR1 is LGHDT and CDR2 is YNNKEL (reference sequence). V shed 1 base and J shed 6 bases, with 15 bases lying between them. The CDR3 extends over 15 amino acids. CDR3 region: CASSQGGSRVKTQYF. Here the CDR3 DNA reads TGTGCCAGCAGCCAAGGGGGGAGCAGGGTGAAGACCCAGTACTTC.

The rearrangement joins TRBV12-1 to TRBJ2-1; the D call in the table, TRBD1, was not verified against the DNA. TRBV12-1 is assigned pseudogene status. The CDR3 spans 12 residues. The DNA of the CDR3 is TGTGCCAGCTCCGAAAGAGGGGGGATTCAGTTCTTC. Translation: CASSERGGIQFF.

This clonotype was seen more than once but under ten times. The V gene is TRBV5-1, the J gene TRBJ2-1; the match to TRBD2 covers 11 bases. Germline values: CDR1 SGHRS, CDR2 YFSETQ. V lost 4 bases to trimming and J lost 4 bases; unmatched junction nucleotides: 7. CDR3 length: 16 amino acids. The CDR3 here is CASSVLLAGAYNEQFF. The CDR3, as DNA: TGCGCCAGCAGCGTCCTACTAGCGGGGGCTTACAATGAGCAGTTCTTC.

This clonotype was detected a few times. CDR3 residues: CSARDQWEGNYNEQFF. The CDR3 DNA sequence: TGCAGTGCTAGAGATCAGTGGGAGGGAAACTACAATGAGCAGTTCTTC. This chain joins TRBV20-1 and TRBJ2-1; 7 positions agree with TRBD2. V shed 0 bases, J shed 3 bases, and the junction held 8 bases outside the gene matches. CDR1 is DFQATT and CDR2 is SNEGSKA in the germline V gene (reference sequence). The length of the CDR3 is 16 residues.

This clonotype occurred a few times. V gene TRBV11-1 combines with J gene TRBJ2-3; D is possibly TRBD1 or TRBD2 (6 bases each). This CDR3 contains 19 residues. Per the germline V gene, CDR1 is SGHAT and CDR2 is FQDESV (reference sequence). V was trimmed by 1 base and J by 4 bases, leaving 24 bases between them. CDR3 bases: TGTGCCAGCAGCTTAGGACCGTCGGGGGCTGGGGCTACTGCAGATACGCAGTATTTT. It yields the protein CASSLGPSGAGATADTQYF.

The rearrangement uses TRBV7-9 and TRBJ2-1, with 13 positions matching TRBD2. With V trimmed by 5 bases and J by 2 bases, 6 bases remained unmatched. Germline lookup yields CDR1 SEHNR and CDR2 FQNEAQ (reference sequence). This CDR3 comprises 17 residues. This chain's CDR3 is CASSPRTSGGPYNEQFF. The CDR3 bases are TGTGCCAGCAGCCCGAGGACTAGCGGGGGCCCCTACAATGAGCAGTTCTTC.

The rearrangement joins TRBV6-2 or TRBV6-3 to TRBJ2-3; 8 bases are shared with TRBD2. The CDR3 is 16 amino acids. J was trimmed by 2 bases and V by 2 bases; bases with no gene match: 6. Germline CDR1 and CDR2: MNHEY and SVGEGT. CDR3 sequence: CASSYGERGNTDTQYF. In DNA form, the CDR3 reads TGTGCCAGCAGTTACGGGGAGCGGGGGAACACAGATACGCAGTATTTT.

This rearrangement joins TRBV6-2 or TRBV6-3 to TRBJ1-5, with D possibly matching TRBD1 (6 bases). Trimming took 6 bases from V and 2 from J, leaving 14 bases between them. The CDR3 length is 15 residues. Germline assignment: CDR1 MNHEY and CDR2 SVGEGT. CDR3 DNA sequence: TGTGCCAGCAGCTCAACAGGGAATGGCAATCAGCCCCAGCATTTT. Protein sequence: CASSSTGNGNQPQHF.

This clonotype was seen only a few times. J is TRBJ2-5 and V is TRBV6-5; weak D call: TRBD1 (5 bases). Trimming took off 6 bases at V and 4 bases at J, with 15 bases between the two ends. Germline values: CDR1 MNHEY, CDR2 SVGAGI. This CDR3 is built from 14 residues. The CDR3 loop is CASRLDTRLETQYF. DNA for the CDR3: TGTGCCAGCAGACTGGACACCCGATTAGAGACCCAGTACTTC.

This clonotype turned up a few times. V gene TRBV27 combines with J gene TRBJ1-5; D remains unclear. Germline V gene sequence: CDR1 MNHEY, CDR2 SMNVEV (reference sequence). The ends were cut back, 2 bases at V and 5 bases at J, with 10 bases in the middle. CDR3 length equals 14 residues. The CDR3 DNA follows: TGTGCCAGCAGTTTAACTCCTCAGTATCAGCCCCAGCATTTT. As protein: CASSLTPQYQPQHF.

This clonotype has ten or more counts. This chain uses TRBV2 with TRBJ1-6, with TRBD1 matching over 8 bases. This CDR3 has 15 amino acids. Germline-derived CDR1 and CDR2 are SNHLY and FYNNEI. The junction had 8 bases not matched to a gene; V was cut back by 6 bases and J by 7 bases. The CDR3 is CASSPRDRKNSPLHF. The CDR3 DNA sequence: TGTGCCAGCAGCCCGAGGGACAGGAAAAATTCACCCCTCCACTTT.

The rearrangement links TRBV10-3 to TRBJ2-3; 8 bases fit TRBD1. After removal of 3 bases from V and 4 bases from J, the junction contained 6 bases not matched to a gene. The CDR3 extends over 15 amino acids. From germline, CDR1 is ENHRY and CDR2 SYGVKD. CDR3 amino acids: CAISDQDRVPDTQYF. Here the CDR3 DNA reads TGTGCCATCAGTGACCAGGACAGGGTCCCAGATACGCAGTATTTT.

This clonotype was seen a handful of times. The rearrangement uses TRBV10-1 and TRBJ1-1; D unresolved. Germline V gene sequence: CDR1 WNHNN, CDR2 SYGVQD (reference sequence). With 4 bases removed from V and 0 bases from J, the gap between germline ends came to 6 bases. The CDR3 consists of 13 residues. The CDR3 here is CASSGSLNTEAFF. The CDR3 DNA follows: TGCGCCAGCAGTGGGTCCCTGAACACTGAAGCTTTCTTT.

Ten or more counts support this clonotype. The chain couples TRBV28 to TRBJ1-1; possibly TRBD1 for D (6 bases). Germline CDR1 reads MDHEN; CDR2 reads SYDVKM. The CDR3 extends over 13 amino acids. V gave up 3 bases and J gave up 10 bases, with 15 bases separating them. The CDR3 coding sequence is TGTGCCAGCAGTTTCTTCCAGGGGACCGGAGCTTTCTTT. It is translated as CASSFFQGTGAFF.

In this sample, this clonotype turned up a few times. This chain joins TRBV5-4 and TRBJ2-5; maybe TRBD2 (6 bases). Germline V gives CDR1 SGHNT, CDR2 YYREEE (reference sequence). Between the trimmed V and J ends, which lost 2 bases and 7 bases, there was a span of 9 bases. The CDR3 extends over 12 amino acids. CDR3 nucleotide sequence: TGTGCCAGCAGCTTCGAGGGAGGGACCCAGTACTTC. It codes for CASSFEGGTQYF.

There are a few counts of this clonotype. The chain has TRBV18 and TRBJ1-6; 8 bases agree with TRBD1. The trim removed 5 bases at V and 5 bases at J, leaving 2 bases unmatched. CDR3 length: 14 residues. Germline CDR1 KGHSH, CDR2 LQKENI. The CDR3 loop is CASSSQGDNSPLHF. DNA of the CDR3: TGTGCCAGCTCATCACAGGGGGATAATTCACCCCTCCACTTT.

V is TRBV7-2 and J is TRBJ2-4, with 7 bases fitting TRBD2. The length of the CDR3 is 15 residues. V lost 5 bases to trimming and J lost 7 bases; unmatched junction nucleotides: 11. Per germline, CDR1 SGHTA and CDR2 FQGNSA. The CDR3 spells CASSIGILASNIQYF. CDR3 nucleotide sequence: TGTGCCAGCAGCATAGGCATACTAGCGTCGAACATTCAGTACTTC.

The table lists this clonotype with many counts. The CDR3 bases are TGTGCCAGCAGCTTACAACTGTACAATGAGCAGTTCTTC. This translates into CASSLQLYNEQFF. V gene TRBV7-2 combines with J gene TRBJ2-1; D is ambiguous. The CDR3 contains 13 residues. Germline V gene sequence: CDR1 SGHTA, CDR2 FQGNSA. V shed 2 bases and J shed 4 bases, with 6 bases lying between them.

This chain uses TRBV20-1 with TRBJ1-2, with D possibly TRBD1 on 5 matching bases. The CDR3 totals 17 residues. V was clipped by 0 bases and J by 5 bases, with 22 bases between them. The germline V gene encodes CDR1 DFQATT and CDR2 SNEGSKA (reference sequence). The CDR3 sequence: CSARDGRRTMDIYGYTF. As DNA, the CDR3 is TGCAGTGCTAGAGACGGCCGGCGGACAATGGATATTTATGGCTACACCTTC.

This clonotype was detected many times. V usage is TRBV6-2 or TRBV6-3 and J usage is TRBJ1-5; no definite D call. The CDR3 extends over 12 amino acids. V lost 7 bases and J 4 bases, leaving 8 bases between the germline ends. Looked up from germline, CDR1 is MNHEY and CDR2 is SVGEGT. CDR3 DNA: TGTGCCAGCACCCAGCCGAATCAGCCCCAGCATTTT. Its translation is CASTQPNQPQHF.

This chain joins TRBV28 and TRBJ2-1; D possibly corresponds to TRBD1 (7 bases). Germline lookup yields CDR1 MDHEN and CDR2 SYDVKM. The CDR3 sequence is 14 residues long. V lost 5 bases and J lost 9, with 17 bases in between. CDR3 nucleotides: TGTGCCAGCAGTAATGCAGGGGGGTTTGGTGAGCAGTTCTTC. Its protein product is CASSNAGGFGEQFF.

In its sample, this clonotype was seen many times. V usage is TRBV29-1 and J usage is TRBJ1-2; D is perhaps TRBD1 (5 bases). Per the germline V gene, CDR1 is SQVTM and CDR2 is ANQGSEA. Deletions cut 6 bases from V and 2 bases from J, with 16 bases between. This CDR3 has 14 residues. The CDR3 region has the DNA TGCAGCGTGGGTCGAGGGGTTTCCAACTATGGCTACACCTTC. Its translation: CSVGRGVSNYGYTF.

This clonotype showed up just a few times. The CDR3 is CASSLRRSYNEQFF. DNA of the CDR3: TGTGCCAGCAGCTTGAGGAGGTCCTACAATGAGCAGTTCTTC. The chain has TRBV5-6 and TRBJ2-1; possibly TRBD2 for D (5 bases). The CDR3 loop spans 14 amino acids. From germline, CDR1 is SGHDT and CDR2 YYEEEE. V gave up 1 base and J gave up 1 base, with 6 bases separating them.

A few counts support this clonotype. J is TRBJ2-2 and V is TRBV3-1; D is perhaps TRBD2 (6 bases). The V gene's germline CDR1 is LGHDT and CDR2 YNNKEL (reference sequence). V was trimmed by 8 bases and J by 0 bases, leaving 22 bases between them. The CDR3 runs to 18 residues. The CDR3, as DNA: TGTGCCAGCGGCCGGGACTTTTATCGCGCGTCGAACACCGGGGAGCTGTTTTTT. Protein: CASGRDFYRASNTGELFF.

CDR3 nucleotides: TGTGCCAGCAGCTTGGCAGGGTATGAGGGCTACACCTTC. Amino acid sequence: CASSLAGYEGYTF. This sequence joins TRBV5-4 and TRBJ1-2; the D gene is possibly TRBD1 (5 bases). This CDR3 is 13 amino acids long. Trimming shortened V by 0 bases and J by 8 bases, and 11 bases separated the two germline ends. The germline V gene encodes CDR1 SGHNT and CDR2 YYREEE (reference sequence). Combining the CDR3 with reference TRBV5-4 and TRBJ1-2 gives the whole variable domain ETGVTQSPTHLIKTRGQQVTLRCSSQSGHNTVSWYQQALGQGPQFIFQYYREEENGRGNFPPRFSGLQFPNYSSELNVNALELDDSALYLCASSLAGYEGYTFGSGTRLTVV.

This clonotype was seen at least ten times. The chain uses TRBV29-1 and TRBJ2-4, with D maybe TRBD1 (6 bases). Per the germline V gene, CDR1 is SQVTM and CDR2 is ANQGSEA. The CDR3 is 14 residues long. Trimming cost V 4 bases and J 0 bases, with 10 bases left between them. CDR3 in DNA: TGCAGCGTTGGCGCAGGGGAAGCCAAAAACATTCAGTACTTC. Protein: CSVGAGEAKNIQYF.

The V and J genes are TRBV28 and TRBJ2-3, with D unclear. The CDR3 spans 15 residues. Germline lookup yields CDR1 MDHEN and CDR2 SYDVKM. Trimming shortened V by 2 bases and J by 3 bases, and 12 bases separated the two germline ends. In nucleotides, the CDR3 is TGTGCCAGCAGTTTAATGGCCTCAAGGACAGATACGCAGTATTTT. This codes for CASSLMASRTDTQYF.

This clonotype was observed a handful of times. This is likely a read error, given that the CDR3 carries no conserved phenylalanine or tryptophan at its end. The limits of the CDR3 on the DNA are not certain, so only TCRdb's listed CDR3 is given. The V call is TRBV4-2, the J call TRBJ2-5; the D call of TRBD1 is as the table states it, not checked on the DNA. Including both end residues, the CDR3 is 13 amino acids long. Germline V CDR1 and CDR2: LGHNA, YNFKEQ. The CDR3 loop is CASSQDPQPPIPV.

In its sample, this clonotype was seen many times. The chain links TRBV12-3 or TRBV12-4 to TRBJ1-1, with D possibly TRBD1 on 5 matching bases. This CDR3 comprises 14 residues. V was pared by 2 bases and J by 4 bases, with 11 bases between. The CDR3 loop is CASSLKSGRTEAFF. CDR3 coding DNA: TGTGCCAGCAGTTTAAAATCGGGACGCACTGAAGCTTTCTTT.

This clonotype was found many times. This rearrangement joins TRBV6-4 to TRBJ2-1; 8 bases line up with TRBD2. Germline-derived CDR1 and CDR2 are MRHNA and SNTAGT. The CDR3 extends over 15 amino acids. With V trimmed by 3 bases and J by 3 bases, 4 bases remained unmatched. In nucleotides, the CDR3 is TGTGCCAGCAGTGAGGAAGCGGGGGACTACAATGAGCAGTTCTTC. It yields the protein CASSEEAGDYNEQFF.

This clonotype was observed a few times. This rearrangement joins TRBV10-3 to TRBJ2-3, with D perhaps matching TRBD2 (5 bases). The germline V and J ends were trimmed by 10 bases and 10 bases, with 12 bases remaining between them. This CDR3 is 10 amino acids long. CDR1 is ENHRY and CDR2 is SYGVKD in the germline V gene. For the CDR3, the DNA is TGTGCCACCCTCGGAGCGGCGCAGTATTTT. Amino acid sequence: CATLGAAQYF.

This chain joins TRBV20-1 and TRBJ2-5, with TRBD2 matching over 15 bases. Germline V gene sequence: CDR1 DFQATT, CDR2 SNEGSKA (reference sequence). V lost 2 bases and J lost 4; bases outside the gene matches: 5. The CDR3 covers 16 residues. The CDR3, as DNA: TGCAGTGCTAGAAGGACTAGCGGGGGGGAGACAGAGACCCAGTACTTC. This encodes CSARRTSGGETETQYF.